This T cell receptor beta chain was captured in a study of T cells in Graves' hyperthyroidism and ophthalmopathy. There are many counts of this clonotype. The TCR beta CDR3 regions underwent amplification using RNA transcripts as the source. The TCR CDR3 was amplified in a first-round RT-PCR using the HTBI primer set. Each CDR3 protein gets one entry after TCRdb re-called the multiplex PCR reads with MiXCR. This table holds about 400,000 distinct CDR3 sequences, around 14% found once. The study defined stable Graves' hyperthyroidism as no ophthalmopathy progression within 18 months. The V gene lost 0 bases and the J gene lost 5 bases, with 7 bases spanning the gap. CDR1 is KGHSH and CDR2 is LQKENI in the germline V gene. The CDR3 is 13 residues long.

What was sequenced was blood. This sequence originates from a woman aged 30 to 39 with Graves' hyperthyroidism. The chain links TRBV18 to TRBJ2-5; D uncertain. CDR3 DNA: TGTGCCAGCTCACCACCAGAATCGGAGACCCAGTACTTC. Amino acid sequence: CASSPPESETQYF.